This TCR beta chain was observed in a study of post-analysis software for immune sequencing data. Study results and limitations: Compared against controls, patients with multiple sclerosis displayed significantly lower normalized Chao1 diversity. Patients had higher frequencies than controls of roughly 5 TRBV segments, including TRBV5-6, TRBV5-1 and TRBV20-1.

As concerns this clonotype: As yet, its antigen is unknown.

Each TCR beta cDNA library carried unique molecular identifiers. Input amounts of 1 to 10 million T cells were used. These gave approximately 500,000 cDNA molecules, so each molecule approximated one T cell. TCRdb reprocessed the PCR reads with MiXCR, giving one entry per CDR3 protein. The data show roughly 540,000 distinct CDR3 sequences, roughly 34% seen once. Germline V gene data show CDR1 as DFQATT and CDR2 as SNEGSKA (reference sequence). V lost 2 bases and J 4 bases, leaving 11 bases between the germline ends. The CDR3 has 13 residues. The rearrangement joins TRBV20-1 to TRBJ2-5; D is possibly TRBD1 or TRBD2 (6 bases each). The sequenced material came from blood. The TCR sequence derives from a girl younger than 18 with multiple sclerosis. The CDR3 spells CSARQGTGETQYF. The CDR3 DNA is TGCAGTGCTAGACAGGGGACTGGAGAGACCCAGTACTTC.